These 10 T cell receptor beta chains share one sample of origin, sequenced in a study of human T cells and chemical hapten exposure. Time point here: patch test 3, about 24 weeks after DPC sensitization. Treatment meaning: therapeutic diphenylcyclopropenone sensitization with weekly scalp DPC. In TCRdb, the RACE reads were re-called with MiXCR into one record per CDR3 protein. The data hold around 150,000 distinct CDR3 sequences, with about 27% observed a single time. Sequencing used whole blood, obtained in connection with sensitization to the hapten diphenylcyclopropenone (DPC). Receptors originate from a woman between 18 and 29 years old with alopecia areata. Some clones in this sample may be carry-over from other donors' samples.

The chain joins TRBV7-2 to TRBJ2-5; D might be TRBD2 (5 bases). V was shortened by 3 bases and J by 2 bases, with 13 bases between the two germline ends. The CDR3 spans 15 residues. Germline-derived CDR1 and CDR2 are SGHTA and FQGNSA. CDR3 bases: TGTGCCAGCAGCTTCCTCCTAGCCGGGCAAGAGACCCAGTACTTC. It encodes CASSFLLAGQETQYF.

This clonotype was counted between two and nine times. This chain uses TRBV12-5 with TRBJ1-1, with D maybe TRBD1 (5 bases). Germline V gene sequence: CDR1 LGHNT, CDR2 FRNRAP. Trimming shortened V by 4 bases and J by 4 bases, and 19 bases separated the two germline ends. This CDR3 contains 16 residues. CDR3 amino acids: CASGSIQVGSSTEAFF. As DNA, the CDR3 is TGTGCTAGTGGTTCCATACAGGTTGGAAGTTCCACTGAAGCTTTCTTT.

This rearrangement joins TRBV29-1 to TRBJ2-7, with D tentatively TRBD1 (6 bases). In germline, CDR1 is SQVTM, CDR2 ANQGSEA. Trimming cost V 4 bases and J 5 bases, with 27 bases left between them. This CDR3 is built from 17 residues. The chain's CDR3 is CSVGPSRSTGLRDEQYF. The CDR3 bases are TGCAGCGTTGGACCCTCACGATCGACAGGCCTCCGGGACGAGCAGTACTTC.

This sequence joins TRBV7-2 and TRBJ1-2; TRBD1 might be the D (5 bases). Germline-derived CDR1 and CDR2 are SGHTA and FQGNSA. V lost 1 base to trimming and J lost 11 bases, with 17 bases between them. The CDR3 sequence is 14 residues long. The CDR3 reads CASSLGRVFPGYTF. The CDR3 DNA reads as TGTGCCAGCAGCTTAGGCAGGGTGTTTCCTGGTTACACCTTC. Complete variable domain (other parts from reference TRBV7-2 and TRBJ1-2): GAGVSQSPSNKVTEKGKDVELRCDPISGHTALYWYRQSLGQGLEFLIYFQGNSAPDKSGLPSDRFSAERTGGSVSTLTIQRTQQEDSAVYLCASSLGRVFPGYTFGSGTRLTVV.

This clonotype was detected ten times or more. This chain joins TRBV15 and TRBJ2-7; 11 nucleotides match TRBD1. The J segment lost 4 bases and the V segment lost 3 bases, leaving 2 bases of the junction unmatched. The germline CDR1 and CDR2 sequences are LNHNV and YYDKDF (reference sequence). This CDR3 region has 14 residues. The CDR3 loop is CATSRDRGPYEQYF. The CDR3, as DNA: TGTGCCACCAGCAGGGACAGGGGGCCGTACGAGCAGTACTTC.

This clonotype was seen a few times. This chain's CDR3 is CASSPPTSNNEQFF. The CDR3 DNA reads TGTGCCAGCAGCCCGCCTACCAGCAACAATGAGCAGTTCTTC. The chain joins TRBV7-9 to TRBJ2-1; D gene uncertain. V lost 5 bases and J 5 bases, leaving 13 bases between the germline ends. This CDR3 has 14 residues. The germline V gene has CDR1 SEHNR and CDR2 FQNEAQ (reference sequence).

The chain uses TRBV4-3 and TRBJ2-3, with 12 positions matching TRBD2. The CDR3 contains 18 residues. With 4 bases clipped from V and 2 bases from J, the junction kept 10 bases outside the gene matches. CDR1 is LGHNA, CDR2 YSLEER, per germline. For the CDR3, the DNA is TGCGCCAGCAGCCCGCGTAAGAGACTAGCGGGAGTCACAGATACGCAGTATTTT. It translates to CASSPRKRLAGVTDTQYF.

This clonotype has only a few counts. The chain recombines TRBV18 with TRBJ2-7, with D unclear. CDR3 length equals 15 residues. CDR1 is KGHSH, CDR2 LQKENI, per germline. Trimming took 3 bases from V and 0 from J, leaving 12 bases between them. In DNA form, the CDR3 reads TGTGCCAGCTCACCCCTCCACACCACCTCCTACGAGCAGTACTTC. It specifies CASSPLHTTSYEQYF.

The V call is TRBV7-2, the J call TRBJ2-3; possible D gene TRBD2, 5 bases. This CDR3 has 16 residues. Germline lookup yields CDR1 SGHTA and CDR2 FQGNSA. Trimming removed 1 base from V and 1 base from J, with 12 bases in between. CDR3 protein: CASSLGTRSGTDTQYF. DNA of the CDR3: TGTGCCAGCAGCTTAGGAACTAGATCTGGCACAGATACGCAGTATTTT.

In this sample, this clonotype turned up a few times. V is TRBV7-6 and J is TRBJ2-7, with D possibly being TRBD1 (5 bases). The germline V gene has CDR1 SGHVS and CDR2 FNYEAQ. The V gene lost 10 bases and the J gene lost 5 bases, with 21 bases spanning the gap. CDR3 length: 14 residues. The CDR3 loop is CATSRSGRADEQYF. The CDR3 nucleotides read TGTGCCACTTCCCGGTCAGGGCGTGCCGACGAGCAGTACTTC.